Below, 32 T cell receptor beta chains from the same sample are listed, as sequenced in a study of response to subunit inactivated influenza vaccine. TCRdb analysed the RT-PCR reads with MiXCR anew, one entry per CDR3 protein. The table lists 530,000 or so distinct CDR3 sequences, around 13% of them singletons. Source: PBMCs from blood, taken about 12 days after vaccination. The source of these receptors is a middle-aged man who received an inactivated influenza vaccine.

This chain links TRBV29-1 with TRBJ2-7; 9 positions agree with TRBD1. This CDR3 spans 16 amino acids. Trimming removed 7 bases from V and 5 bases from J; junction bases left unmatched: 18. The germline gives CDR1 SQVTM, CDR2 ANQGSEA. CDR3 loop: CSAGPSGTGNGHEQYF. The CDR3 DNA follows: TGCAGCGCTGGCCCTTCCGGGACAGGGAATGGTCACGAGCAGTACTTC.

This clonotype has only a few counts. This rearrangement joins TRBV4-2 to TRBJ2-4; the match to TRBD2 covers 9 bases. Germline V gives CDR1 LGHNA, CDR2 YNFKEQ. The CDR3 length is 18 residues. Germline trimming cut 4 bases from V and 8 bases from J; bases unmatched to any gene: 18. The CDR3 bases are TGTGCCAGCAGCCCGCTGCGGGCGGGAGGGATGGGAAGGGACATTCAGTACTTC. As protein: CASSPLRAGGMGRDIQYF.

The J gene is TRBJ2-2, the V gene TRBV14; D gene ambiguous. The CDR3 contains 14 residues. Germline V CDR1 and CDR2: SGHDN, FVKESK. V gave up 1 base and J gave up 7 bases, with 10 bases separating them. CDR3 DNA: TGTGCCAGCAGCCAAGCCCTCGTTTTCGGGGAGCTGTTTTTT. This sequence encodes CASSQALVFGELFF.

In its sample, this clonotype was seen a few times. The V call is TRBV2, the J call TRBJ2-2, with a tentative D call TRBD1 (7 bases). The CDR3 totals 15 residues. V was cut by 7 bases and J by 5 bases, with 17 bases left in between. The germline CDR1 and CDR2 sequences are SNHLY and FYNNEI. This CDR3 is CASNQGQEGTGELFF. CDR3 bases: TGTGCCAGCAATCAAGGACAGGAGGGAACCGGGGAGCTGTTTTTT.

This chain uses TRBV3-1 with TRBJ1-3; 9 bases line up with TRBD1. Germline V gene sequence: CDR1 LGHDT, CDR2 YNNKEL (reference sequence). The CDR3 loop spans 16 amino acids. V lost 4 bases, J lost 4 bases, and 8 bases stayed unmatched. CDR3 DNA sequence: TGTGCCAGCAGCCGGGGGACAGGGTCGAAGGGAAACACCATATATTTT. This gives the protein CASSRGTGSKGNTIYF.

This clonotype was detected ten times or more. The chain couples TRBV3-1 to TRBJ1-1, with D possibly matching TRBD1 (5 bases). Germline V gene data show CDR1 as LGHDT and CDR2 as YNNKEL (reference sequence). CDR3 length: 12 amino acids. Trimming took off 1 base at V and 10 bases at J, with 10 bases between the two ends. For the CDR3, the DNA is TGTGCCAGCAGCCAAGCAAGGGGCACAGCTTTCTTT. Its translation: CASSQARGTAFF.

This clonotype was seen a handful of times. The chain uses TRBV4-1 and TRBJ1-4; no firm D call. V lost 4 bases to trimming and J lost 10 bases, with 13 bases between them. Germline CDR1 reads MGHRA; CDR2 reads YSYEKL. The CDR3 contains 13 residues. The CDR3 DNA reads TGCGCCAGCAGCCGTCTTCCCTTAGGAAAACTGTTTTTT. Translated, it gives CASSRLPLGKLFF.

This clonotype showed up just a few times. This chain joins TRBV7-8 and TRBJ2-1; 11 bases map to TRBD2. The V gene's germline CDR1 is SGHVS and CDR2 FQNEAQ. V gave up 5 bases and J gave up 0 bases; unmatched junction bases: 6. This CDR3 contains 17 residues. The CDR3 region has the DNA TGTGCCAGCAGCCAGGGACTAGCGGAAAGCTCCTACAATGAGCAGTTCTTC. It codes for CASSQGLAESSYNEQFF. The variable domain in full, with the rest retrieved from reference TRBV7-8 and TRBJ2-1, is GAGVSQSPRYKVAKRGQDVALRCDPISGHVSLFWYQQALGQGPEFLTYFQNEAQLDKSGLPSDRFFAERPEGSVSTLKIQRTQQEDSAVYLCASSQGLAESSYNEQFFGPGTRLTVL.

The chain combines TRBV28 with TRBJ1-2, with unresolved D. V shed 1 base and J shed 8 bases, with 11 bases lying between them. Germline V gene lookup returns CDR1 MDHEN and CDR2 SYDVKM. The CDR3 consists of 13 residues. DNA for the CDR3: TGTGCCAGCAGTTTATTGCCGCGCCAGGGCTACACCTTC. It codes for CASSLLPRQGYTF.

V and J are TRBV2 and TRBJ2-7, with 10 bases identical to TRBD2. With 2 bases clipped from V and 0 bases from J, the junction kept 4 bases outside the gene matches. The CDR3 is 16 amino acids. The germline CDR1 and CDR2 sequences are SNHLY and FYNNEI. CDR3 protein: CASSERTSGFSYEQYF. CDR3 DNA sequence: TGTGCCAGCAGTGAAAGGACTAGCGGATTCTCCTACGAGCAGTACTTC.

This clonotype has more than one count but fewer than ten. J is TRBJ2-3 and V is TRBV2; TRBD2 might be the D (6 bases). CDR3 size: 16 residues. Germline CDR1 is SNHLY and CDR2 is FYNNEI. Trimming pared 3 bases from V and 5 bases from J, leaving 18 bases between. CDR3 protein: CASSDLGGVGLDTQYF. CDR3 DNA sequence: TGTGCCAGCAGTGACCTCGGAGGGGTGGGTTTAGATACGCAGTATTTT.

This chain uses TRBV28 with TRBJ2-7; no clear D. Germline loops: CDR1 MDHEN, CDR2 SYDVKM. V was clipped by 4 bases and J by 2 bases, with 15 bases between them. This CDR3 has 15 residues. The CDR3 here is CASSSMAQSAYEQYF. The CDR3 nucleotides are TGTGCCAGCAGTTCGATGGCTCAGTCTGCCTACGAGCAGTACTTC.

This chain links TRBV15 with TRBJ1-6; D is ambiguous. In germline, CDR1 is LNHNV, CDR2 YYDKDF (reference sequence). V lost 1 base, J lost 10 bases, and 8 bases lay in between. The CDR3 length is 13 residues. This CDR3 reads CATSRVDVSPLHF. CDR3 in DNA: TGTGCCACCAGCAGAGTGGACGTATCACCCCTCCACTTT.

The rearrangement links TRBV6-1 to TRBJ1-6; 12 nucleotides match TRBD1. The CDR3 contains 15 residues. The J segment lost 8 bases and the V segment lost 3 bases, leaving 2 bases of the junction unmatched. Germline V gene sequence: CDR1 MNHNS, CDR2 SASEGT. The CDR3 coding sequence is TGTGCCAGCAGTGACGGGACAGGGGGCTATTCACCCCTCCACTTT. The encoded protein is CASSDGTGGYSPLHF.

This clonotype was counted a few times. V is TRBV19 and J is TRBJ2-3; D is unresolved. Germline V gene lookup returns CDR1 LNHDA and CDR2 SQIVND (reference sequence). V lost 3 bases and J 2 bases, leaving 18 bases between the germline ends. CDR3 length: 17 residues. The CDR3 nucleotides are TGTGCCAGTAGTATTTGGCGACCGTCGGGCTTCACAGATACGCAGTATTTT. Amino acid sequence: CASSIWRPSGFTDTQYF.

J is TRBJ2-2 and V is TRBV5-1, with D maybe TRBD1 (6 bases). The germline CDR1 and CDR2 sequences are SGHRS and YFSETQ. This CDR3 is built from 14 residues. The V end lost 0 bases, the J end lost 11 bases, and 14 bases lay between the germline ends. Here the CDR3 DNA reads TGCGCCAGCAGCTTGGATTCAGGCAGGGGCGAGCTGTTTTTT. This encodes CASSLDSGRGELFF.

This clonotype was seen at least ten times. The V gene is TRBV5-1, the J gene TRBJ2-7, with 9 bases that match TRBD2. J was trimmed by 0 bases and V by 3 bases; bases with no gene match: 1. The germline gives CDR1 SGHRS, CDR2 YFSETQ. This CDR3 is built from 14 residues. The CDR3 coding sequence is TGCGCCAGCAGCTCGACTAGCGGCTCCTACGAGCAGTACTTC. This gives the protein CASSSTSGSYEQYF.

This clonotype occurred a few times. The rearrangement links TRBV20-1 to TRBJ2-7; no firm D call. The CDR3 sequence is 13 residues long. CDR1 is DFQATT, CDR2 SNEGSKA, per germline (reference sequence). The V gene lost 7 bases and the J gene lost 2 bases, with 15 bases spanning the gap. This chain's CDR3 is CSVQRHSTYEQYF. The CDR3 DNA is TGCAGTGTTCAGAGACACTCAACCTACGAGCAGTACTTC.

This clonotype showed up just a few times. The V call is TRBV6-2 or TRBV6-3, the J call TRBJ1-5, with D possibly matching TRBD1 (5 bases). Germline V gene sequence: CDR1 MNHEY, CDR2 SVGEGT. Trimming shortened V by 5 bases and J by 3 bases, and 17 bases separated the two germline ends. This CDR3 is 16 amino acids long. CDR3 protein: CASSGGIRANNQPQHF. CDR3 coding DNA: TGTGCCAGCAGTGGGGGGATCCGGGCGAACAATCAGCCCCAGCATTTT.

This clonotype turned up a few times. The chain joins TRBV5-1 to TRBJ2-3; D tentatively reads TRBD1 or TRBD2 (7 bases each). The CDR3 runs to 16 residues. Germline loops: CDR1 SGHRS, CDR2 YFSETQ. Trimming stripped 3 bases from V and 1 base from J, with 15 bases between. The chain's CDR3 is CASSSRQGGGTDTQYF. CDR3 in DNA: TGCGCCAGCAGCTCCCGACAGGGAGGGGGCACAGATACGCAGTATTTT. The full variable domain, completed using reference TRBV5-1 and TRBJ2-3, is KAGVTQTPRYLIKTRGQQVTLSCSPISGHRSVSWYQQTPGQGLQFLFEYFSETQRNKGNFPGRFSGRQFSNSRSEMNVSTLELGDSALYLCASSSRQGGGTDTQYFGPGTRLTVL.

The DNA of the CDR3 is TGTGCCAGCAGCCCAAGCCGGGGTGAGACCCAGTACTTC. Its translation: CASSPSRGETQYF. V is TRBV7-2 and J is TRBJ2-5, with a tentative D call TRBD2 (5 bases). In germline, CDR1 is SGHTA, CDR2 FQGNSA. Trimming removed 5 bases at V and 5 bases at J, with 12 bases between. This CDR3 region has 13 residues.

This clonotype appeared a few times. An end of the junction does not agree with germline; a read error may underlie this. The chain links TRBV6-2 or TRBV6-3 to TRBJ2-1; 13 bases agree with TRBD2. The CDR3 loop spans 12 amino acids. CDR1 MNHEY and CDR2 SVGEGT come from the germline V gene. The CDR3: CASSPGTSGTIF. For the CDR3, the DNA is TGTGCCAGCAGTCCCGGGACTAGCGGGACCATCTTC.

This clonotype was seen more than once but under ten times. The CDR3 reads CASTPQVGSYNEQFF. The CDR3 DNA follows: TGTGCCAGCACCCCCCAGGTTGGCTCCTACAATGAGCAGTTCTTC. The chain employs TRBV12-3 or TRBV12-4 and TRBJ2-1; D ambiguous. The CDR3 loop spans 15 amino acids. The V end lost 7 bases, the J end lost 0 bases, and 13 bases lay between the germline ends.

This rearrangement joins TRBV4-1 to TRBJ2-3; no firm D call. Germline CDR1 and CDR2: MGHRA and YSYEKL. V was trimmed by 1 base and J by 1 base, leaving 12 bases between them. The CDR3 is 16 residues long. The CDR3 is CASSQAGSWGTDTQYF. The CDR3 nucleotides read TGCGCCAGCAGCCAAGCAGGTAGCTGGGGCACAGATACGCAGTATTTT.

V gene TRBV5-6 combines with J gene TRBJ2-7; 9 bases line up with TRBD1. Germline-derived CDR1 and CDR2 are SGHDT and YYEEEE. The CDR3 runs 12 residues. V shed 7 bases, J shed 3 bases, and the junction held 2 bases outside the gene matches. The CDR3: CASETGGYEQYF. The CDR3 DNA reads as TGTGCCAGCGAGACAGGGGGCTACGAGCAGTACTTC.

This clonotype was found a few times. This sequence joins TRBV29-1 and TRBJ2-2; D gene unclear. With 5 bases removed from V and 1 base from J, the gap between germline ends came to 14 bases. The CDR3 has 15 amino acids. Germline V gene data show CDR1 as SQVTM and CDR2 as ANQGSEA. This chain's CDR3 is CSVQLGPKNTGELFF. For the CDR3, the DNA is TGCAGCGTTCAACTGGGCCCCAAGAACACCGGGGAGCTGTTTTTT.

This clonotype has more than one count but fewer than ten. V and J are TRBV12-3 or TRBV12-4 and TRBJ2-1; 7 bases match TRBD2. This CDR3 has 14 residues. Trimming cost V 7 bases and J 0 bases; bases outside gene matches: 3. The CDR3 coding sequence is TGTGCCAGCATCGCTAGCGGCTCCTACAATGAGCAGTTCTTC. This encodes CASIASGSYNEQFF.

The chain carries TRBV12-3 or TRBV12-4 and TRBJ1-1; tentative D call: TRBD1 (5 bases). V was cut by 5 bases and J by 10 bases, with 17 bases left in between. CDR3 length: 13 residues. CDR3 region: CASSPGAGEGAFF. CDR3 DNA: TGTGCCAGCAGTCCCGGGGCCGGGGAAGGAGCTTTCTTT.

This clonotype was observed a handful of times. This chain joins TRBV10-3 and TRBJ2-3, with D perhaps TRBD1 (6 bases). CDR3 length: 13 residues. Germline-derived CDR1 and CDR2 are ENHRY and SYGVKD. V was pared by 8 bases and J by 2 bases, with 11 bases between. The chain's CDR3 is CAIQGPDTDTQYF. The CDR3 DNA reads as TGTGCCATCCAGGGGCCGGACACAGATACGCAGTATTTT.

The J gene is TRBJ2-7, the V gene TRBV5-6, with D maybe TRBD1 (6 bases). The CDR3 consists of 14 residues. V was shortened by 4 bases and J by 4 bases, with 15 bases between the two germline ends. Germline CDR1 is SGHDT and CDR2 is YYEEEE. CDR3 region: CASSIWGRGYEQYF. Here the CDR3 DNA reads TGTGCCAGCAGCATTTGGGGCAGGGGATACGAGCAGTACTTC.

The chain carries TRBV5-6 and TRBJ2-4, with D possibly TRBD1 on 5 matching bases. The CDR3 totals 15 residues. Germline CDR1 reads SGHDT; CDR2 reads YYEEEE. The V end was cut by 0 bases, the J end by 1 base, with 8 bases between. Here the CDR3 reads CASSLGQTAKNIQYF. In DNA form, the CDR3 reads TGTGCCAGCAGCTTGGGACAGACGGCCAAAAACATTCAGTACTTC.

This clonotype appeared many times. The chain combines TRBV7-8 with TRBJ2-3, with a weak D call TRBD2 (5 bases). CDR1 and CDR2 from the germline V gene are SGHVS and FQNEAQ. Trimming cost V 0 bases and J 2 bases, with 18 bases left between them. This CDR3 is 18 amino acids long. In DNA form, the CDR3 reads TGTGCCAGCAGCTTAGCGGGTATTGGACTGTCGACCACAGATACGCAGTATTTT. Translating gives CASSLAGIGLSTTDTQYF.